The entry below gives a single T cell receptor beta chain sequence along with its context. In this sample, this clonotype turned up many times. What antigen it recognizes has not been identified. The record has no base qualities; no much larger clone is one base away. The CDR3, cysteine through valine, is 12 amino acids long. CDR3 DNA only is kept here, 36 bases in frame from base 1. V lost 5 bases and J lost 7 bases; the stretch between them is 12 bases long. According to the germline V gene (reference sequence), CDR1 reads PRHDT and CDR2 reads FYEKMQ. Library construction relied on 5' RACE. Instrument used: Illumina HiSeq 2000. Template switching added a universal primer binding site, and the final cDNA carried a unique molecular identifier that allowed TCR cDNA molecules to be counted accurately. First-strand cDNA for TCR alpha and beta chains was synthesized from specific primers in the conserved constant-segment region. Each cDNA library was double barcoded, with a SMART-Mk sample barcode plus Illumina barcodes, to control for contamination. TruSeq adapter sequences along with Illumina sample barcodes were introduced in two successive PCR steps. The TCR alpha and beta cDNA libraries were sequenced on the Illumina HiSeq platform using custom primers. The original methods were these. MiGEC processed the raw reads to extract unique molecular identifiers, while MiXCR was used to determine the CDR3 positions. For each individual, recombination models were inferred using an EM algorithm with the repgenHMM and IGoR tools. Shared clonotypes were analyzed with the tcR package in R, and sharing was normalized by the product of cloneset sizes. To study raw recombination free of thymic and clonal selection effects, out-of-frame nonproductive sequences were analyzed. Starting from the raw public reads, TCRdb applied fastp trimming at Q25, assembled clones with MiXCR and retained in-frame beta chains. Each entry is one CDR3 protein sequence, shown with its most common DNA and genes. The V and J calls reflect TCRdb's pipeline rather than the authors' work. This sample gives some 630,000 distinct CDR3 sequences in total; about 7.6% of them show up just once. The ten largest clones add up to 1.5% to 2% of the sample.

The sample is drawn from a study of identical twins (dated by TCRdb to about 2016). For context, the study as a whole: To test whether fetal clonotypes persist, the study used deep sequencing on TCR alpha and beta repertoires from monozygotic twins, unrelated adults of various ages, and cord blood. To rule out contamination, replicate twin experiments were performed at different times with different library preparation protocols. The full study reports these points: Fewer insertions were carried by abundant cord blood beta clonotypes, a similar but weaker trend appeared in young adult naive repertoires, and no such trend appeared in memory repertoires. Invariant T cells such as MAIT and iNKT could partly confound zero-insertion analyses, although diverse VJ usage argued against such confounding for most clonotypes. Out-of-frame TCR alpha sharing in monozygotic twins was systematically underestimated by recombination models, whereas sharing between unrelated individuals was in agreement with the recombination models. Because the same donors could not be followed over many years, conclusions were based on cross-sectional statistical analysis. The excess sharing between twins in beta out-of-frame sequences was weaker because fewer shared sequences reduced the signal-to-noise ratio. Compared with coincidental sharing between unrelated individuals, an excess of low generation-probability sequences was observed among out-of-frame TCR alpha sequences shared between twins.

Every donor was a healthy Caucasian. The twin cohort comprised three pairs of female monozygotic twins, all aged about 18 to 30 years. RNA for TCR libraries was isolated from peripheral blood mononuclear cells. This sample was shared with a second study, whose subject was yellow fever vaccine responses in identical twins. As the second publication notes: The authors reported that the T cell response to vaccination in identical twins appeared partly convergent and partly personalized. The study precisely tracked vaccine-responding T cell clones in identical twins.

This sequence originates from a woman under 30 in good health. The source material was PBMCs. The V and J genes are TRBV13 and TRBJ2-7; too little of a D gene remains to name it. The DNA is as follows: TGTGCCAGCAGCATCGTCCCTACGGAGCAGTACGTC. Its protein is CASSIVPTEQYV.